These 8 T cell receptor beta chains share one sample of origin, sequenced in a study of blood T cell repertoires in COVID-19. The method was immunoSEQ multiplex PCR; TCRdb's version includes in-frame clones alone and lacks a portion of them. The sample has about 150,000 clones, roughly four fifths seen once. Source material: peripheral blood. These receptors came from a woman aged 80 or over with acute or convalescent COVID-19.

This clone was counted at least ten times. This chain uses TRBV28 with TRBJ1-2, with 8 positions matching TRBD1. Trimming at V came to 4 bases and at J to 8 bases, leaving 9 bases not matched to a gene. Germline V lookup: CDR1 MDHEN, CDR2 SYDVKM. CDR3 length equals 14 residues. The CDR3: CASSSPGQGRGYTF. The CDR3 DNA reads as TGTGCCAGCAGTTCCCCTGGACAGGGCAGAGGCTACACCTTC.

This clone was detected a few times. The chain combines TRBV11-3 with TRBJ1-2; a weak D match, TRBD1 (5 bases). This CDR3 is built from 17 residues. V dropped 1 base and J dropped 1 base, with 16 bases sitting between them. Germline V gives CDR1 SGHNT, CDR2 YENEEA. DNA for the CDR3: TGTGCCAGCAGCTTAGCTTCTCTGTGGGACTATAACTATGGCTACACCTTC. Translating gives CASSLASLWDYNYGYTF.

The chain carries TRBV11-2 and TRBJ2-7; D call uncertain. V dropped 2 bases and J dropped 4 bases, with 3 bases sitting between them. CDR1 SGHAT and CDR2 FQNNGV come from the germline V gene. CDR3 length: 11 residues. The CDR3, as DNA: TGTGCCAGCAGCTTACAATACGAGCAGTACTTC. Translated, it gives CASSLQYEQYF.

The V gene is TRBV24-1, the J gene TRBJ2-2; 9 bases are a match to TRBD2. In germline, CDR1 is KGHDR, CDR2 SFDVKD. The V and J ends lost 4 bases and 6 bases, in that order; junction bases with no gene match: 8. The CDR3 spans 16 residues. Here the CDR3 DNA reads TGTGCCACCAGTGAAAGTAGCGGGAGAGGCCCCGGGGAGCTGTTTTTT. It is translated as CATSESSGRGPGELFF.

The sample holds one count of this clone. The chain joins TRBV19 to TRBJ2-2; TRBD1 matches at 12 bases. The junction had 12 bases not matched to a gene; V was cut back by 5 bases and J by 5 bases. The germline V gene has CDR1 LNHDA and CDR2 SQIVND (reference sequence). The CDR3 spans 18 residues. The CDR3 nucleotides are TGTGCCAGTAGTCTACTTAGGGACAGGGGGCGAGGGACCGGGGAGCTGTTTTTT. The encoded protein is CASSLLRDRGRGTGELFF.

This rearrangement joins TRBV7-2 to TRBJ2-2; D gene ambiguous. V was shortened by 2 bases and J by 4 bases, with 14 bases between the two germline ends. There are 16 residues in the CDR3. CDR1 and CDR2 from the germline V gene are SGHTA and FQGNSA. In nucleotides, the CDR3 is TGTGCCAGCAGCTTACTGAGACTCCCGGCCACCGGGGAGCTGTTTTTT. Amino acids: CASSLLRLPATGELFF. Using reference TRBV7-2 and TRBJ2-2 for the parts outside the CDR3, the full variable domain is GAGVSQSPSNKVTEKGKDVELRCDPISGHTALYWYRQSLGQGLEFLIYFQGNSAPDKSGLPSDRFSAERTGGSVSTLTIQRTQQEDSAVYLCASSLLRLPATGELFFGEGSRLTVL.

This clone has a count of ten or more. The chain carries TRBV27 and TRBJ1-3; D call uncertain. The CDR3 covers 14 residues. The V end lost 6 bases, the J end lost 2 bases, and 11 bases lay between the germline ends. The germline V gene encodes CDR1 MNHEY and CDR2 SMNVEV (reference sequence). The CDR3 protein is CASSPTTPGNTIYF. In DNA form, the CDR3 reads TGTGCCAGCAGCCCAACAACACCTGGAAACACCATATATTTT.

The J gene is TRBJ2-5, the V gene TRBV11-2; 9 nucleotides agree with TRBD1. Trimming cost V 6 bases and J 5 bases; bases outside gene matches: 4. This CDR3 has 13 residues. CDR1 and CDR2 from the germline V gene are SGHAT and FQNNGV. CDR3 DNA sequence: TGTGCCAGCAGGAACAGGGGGCTTGAGACCCAGTACTTC. Protein: CASRNRGLETQYF. Full variable domain (outside the CDR3, taken from reference TRBV11-2 and TRBJ2-5): EAGVAQSPRYKIIEKRQSVAFWCNPISGHATLYWYQQILGQGPKLLIQFQNNGVVDDSQLPKDRFSAERLKGVDSTLKIQPAKLEDSAVYLCASRNRGLETQYFGPGTRLLVL.